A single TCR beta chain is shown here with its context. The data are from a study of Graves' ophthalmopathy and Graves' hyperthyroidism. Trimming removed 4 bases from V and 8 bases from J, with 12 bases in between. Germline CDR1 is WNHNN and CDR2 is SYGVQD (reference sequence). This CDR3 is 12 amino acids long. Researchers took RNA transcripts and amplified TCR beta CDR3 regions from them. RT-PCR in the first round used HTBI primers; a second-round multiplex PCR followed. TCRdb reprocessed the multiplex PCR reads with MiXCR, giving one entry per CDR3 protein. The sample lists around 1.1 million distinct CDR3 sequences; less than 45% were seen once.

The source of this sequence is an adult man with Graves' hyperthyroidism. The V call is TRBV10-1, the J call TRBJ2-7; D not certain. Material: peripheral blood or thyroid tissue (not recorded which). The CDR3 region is CASSAGLGKQYF. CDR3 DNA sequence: TGCGCCAGCAGTGCCGGGTTAGGGAAGCAGTACTTC.